This T cell receptor beta chain was sequenced in a study of blood T cell repertoires in COVID-19. Study-wide background: Acute and convalescent COVID-19 samples came from the United States, Italy and Spain. T cells, B-cell-depleted T cells, or PBMCs supplied cDNA or gDNA.

The CDR3 runs to 16 residues. With V trimmed by 3 bases and J by 8 bases, 10 bases remained unmatched. Germline V gene sequence: CDR1 KGHSH, CDR2 LQKENI. As originally analysed: Estimates of nucleated cell counts were drawn from the amplification of reference gene primers. Clones were sequenced by immunoSEQ multiplex PCR, and TCRdb holds only the in-frame ones, with some missing. Clonal size and the V and J genes are those of that table, whereas D and trimming came from the DNA. This table holds 130,000 or so clones, about 86% found once. Specimen: peripheral blood. The TCR was taken from a woman aged 50 to 60 with acute or convalescent COVID-19. The rearrangement joins TRBV18 to TRBJ1-4, with 9 bases fitting TRBD1. CDR3 nucleotide sequence: TGTGCCAGCTCACCTTTCGACAGGGGGTTCGGCGAAAAACTGTTTTTT. Translation gives CASSPFDRGFGEKLFF.